The sequence of this TCR beta chain was determined in a study of blood T cell repertoires in COVID-19. Per the study methods: Estimates of nucleated cell counts were drawn from the amplification of reference gene primers. TCRdb keeps only in-frame clones here, not all; method: immunoSEQ multiplex PCR. V and J calls and clone size come straight from that table; D and trimming were deduced from the DNA. This table has some 150,000 clones, under 85% appearing once. The CDR3 is 13 residues long. Trimming removed 4 bases at V and 3 bases at J, with 6 bases between. Germline V lookup: CDR1 LNHDA, CDR2 SQIVND (reference sequence).

The chain joins TRBV19 to TRBJ1-4, with TRBD1 as a possible D gene (5 bases). The TCR originated in an elderly woman in a cohort sampled during active or convalescent COVID-19. Source material: peripheral blood. The CDR3 sequence: CASSRGANEKLFF. In nucleotides, the CDR3 is TGTGCCAGTAGTAGGGGGGCTAATGAAAAACTGTTTTTT.